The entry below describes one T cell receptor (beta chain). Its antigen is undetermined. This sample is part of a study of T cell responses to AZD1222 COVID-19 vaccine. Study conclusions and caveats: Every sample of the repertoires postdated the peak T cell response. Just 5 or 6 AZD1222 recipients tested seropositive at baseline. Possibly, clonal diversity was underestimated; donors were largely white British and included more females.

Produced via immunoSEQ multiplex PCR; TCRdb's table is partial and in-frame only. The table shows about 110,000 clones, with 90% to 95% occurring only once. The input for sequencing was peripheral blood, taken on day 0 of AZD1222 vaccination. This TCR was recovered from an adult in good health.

Here the CDR3 DNA reads TGTGCCAGCAGCTTAGCGAATTACGGCTATGGGGGCACAGATACGCAGTATTTT. Protein: CASSLANYGYGGTDTQYF. The rearrangement joins TRBV7-9 to TRBJ2-3; D is undetermined. The CDR3 totals 18 residues. CDR1 and CDR2 (germline): SEHNR, FQNEAQ (reference sequence). Trimming cost V 0 bases and J 1 base, with 17 bases left between them.